The 27 T cell receptor beta chains listed next were all sequenced from one sample in a study of T-cell memory formation after mild COVID-19. From the 5' RACE reads, TCRdb called clonotypes with MiXCR, one entry per CDR3 protein. This table holds more than 100,000 distinct CDR3 sequences, over 15% found once. The sequencing input was PBMCs or a T cell subset sorted from them (not recorded which). The receptors were sampled from a man younger than 35 who had mild COVID-19 (a few samples of this study predate the infection). Cell type and time point are not known.

The J gene is TRBJ1-1, the V gene TRBV29-1; no reliable D call. The germline gives CDR1 SQVTM, CDR2 ANQGSEA. The germline V and J ends were trimmed by 0 bases and 0 bases, with 5 bases remaining between them. The CDR3 has 13 residues. As DNA, the CDR3 is TGCAGCGTTGAAGAGGTCATGAACACTGAAGCTTTCTTT. As protein: CSVEEVMNTEAFF.

The chain joins TRBV24-1 to TRBJ2-3; D call uncertain. V was cut by 3 bases and J by 1 base, with 10 bases left in between. Germline V gene lookup returns CDR1 KGHDR and CDR2 SFDVKD. This CDR3 is 15 amino acids long. CDR3 DNA sequence: TGTGCCACCAGTGATGCCAGATTGGGCACAGATACGCAGTATTTT. Translating it yields CATSDARLGTDTQYF.

As DNA, the CDR3 is TGTGCCATCAGCGCCGGGGGGGCTGAAGAGACCCAGTACTTC. Translating it yields CAISAGGAEETQYF. This rearrangement joins TRBV10-3 to TRBJ2-5, with 8 positions matching TRBD2. Germline CDR1 reads ENHRY; CDR2 reads SYGVKD. This CDR3 region has 14 residues. V dropped 6 bases and J dropped 3; count of bases not matched to a gene: 6.

There are many counts of this clonotype. This chain uses TRBV7-2 with TRBJ2-2; 8 bases are a match to TRBD1. This CDR3 contains 14 residues. Looked up from germline, CDR1 is SGHTA and CDR2 is FQGNSA. V lost 6 bases, J lost 2 bases, and 2 bases stayed unmatched. The DNA for the CDR3 is TGTGCCAGCAGGCAGGGGGCTAACACCGGGGAGCTGTTTTTT. It translates to CASRQGANTGELFF.

The V gene is TRBV2, the J gene TRBJ1-2; possibly TRBD1 for D (6 bases). Germline V gene data show CDR1 as SNHLY and CDR2 as FYNNEI. V gave up 7 bases and J gave up 6 bases, with 15 bases separating them. The CDR3 length is 13 residues. In nucleotides, the CDR3 is TGTGCCAGCACCCCGGACAGAGGGGATGGCTACACCTTC. It codes for CASTPDRGDGYTF.

This chain connects TRBV5-1 to TRBJ1-2, with D hard to call. Germline CDR1 is SGHRS and CDR2 is YFSETQ. This CDR3 has 15 amino acids. V was shortened by 0 bases and J by 3 bases, with 12 bases between the two germline ends. The CDR3 spells CASSLVPGKDYGYTF. CDR3 coding DNA: TGCGCCAGCAGCTTGGTTCCGGGCAAGGACTATGGCTACACCTTC.

This clonotype has only a few counts. V usage is TRBV29-1 and J usage is TRBJ2-3; D uncertain. Germline values: CDR1 SQVTM, CDR2 ANQGSEA. The V end lost 3 bases, the J end lost 2 bases, and 9 bases lay between the germline ends. The CDR3 has 13 residues. CDR3 loop: CSVDLQYTDTQYF. CDR3 coding DNA: TGCAGCGTTGACCTCCAGTACACAGATACGCAGTATTTT.

The genes are TRBV7-9 and TRBJ2-1; 9 bases fit TRBD2. CDR1 and CDR2 (germline): SEHNR, FQNEAQ (reference sequence). The CDR3 length is 14 residues. The junction had 5 bases not matched to a gene; V was cut back by 7 bases and J by 4 bases. The CDR3 region is CASTSGGLYNEQFF. The CDR3 DNA reads as TGTGCCAGCACCAGCGGGGGGTTATACAATGAGCAGTTCTTC.

This chain uses TRBV5-1 with TRBJ1-1; no reliable D call. Germline CDR1 SGHRS, CDR2 YFSETQ. This CDR3 comprises 13 residues. The V and J ends lost 5 bases and 1 base respectively, with 9 bases between them. The CDR3 loop reads CASRMTPNTEAFF. The CDR3 nucleotides read TGCGCCAGCAGAATGACACCGAACACTGAAGCTTTCTTT.

This clonotype turned up a few times. The chain carries TRBV2 and TRBJ1-2, with D unresolved. This CDR3 region has 11 residues. Germline V gives CDR1 SNHLY, CDR2 FYNNEI. Trimming pared 7 bases from V and 5 bases from J, leaving 8 bases between. The CDR3 region has the DNA TGTGCCAGCAATATCGGGTATGGCTACACCTTC. Its translation is CASNIGYGYTF.

V and J are TRBV12-3 or TRBV12-4 and TRBJ2-1; D may be TRBD2 (6 bases). The V and J ends lost 6 bases and 6 bases respectively, with 18 bases between them. The CDR3 covers 15 residues. This chain's CDR3 is CASSRRVGAANEQFF. In DNA form, the CDR3 reads TGTGCCAGCAGCCGGAGGGTGGGAGCGGCCAATGAGCAGTTCTTC.

The chain is built from TRBV6-6 and TRBJ1-1; D uncertain. Trimming stripped 2 bases from V and 0 bases from J, with 7 bases between. The length of the CDR3 is 14 residues. Germline CDR1 reads MNHNY; CDR2 reads SVGAGI (reference sequence). CDR3 bases: TGTGCCAGCAGTTACCTGACCGTGAACACTGAAGCTTTCTTT. Translated: CASSYLTVNTEAFF.

The chain has TRBV6-4 and TRBJ2-3, with D perhaps given as TRBD1 or TRBD2 (5 bases each). Per the germline V gene, CDR1 is MRHNA and CDR2 is SNTAGT. This CDR3 has 13 residues. V was trimmed by 0 bases and J by 5 bases, leaving 6 bases between them. The CDR3 bases are TGTGCCAGCAGTGACTCTGGGGGAGATACGCAGTATTTT. Translated: CASSDSGGDTQYF.

The table lists this clonotype with a few counts. The chain recombines TRBV5-1 with TRBJ2-3; D is unresolved. Trimming pared 4 bases from V and 0 bases from J, leaving 12 bases between. In germline, CDR1 is SGHRS, CDR2 YFSETQ. The CDR3 extends over 15 amino acids. The CDR3, as DNA: TGCGCCAGCAGCAACGCCGGCACTAGCACAGATACGCAGTATTTT. The encoded protein is CASSNAGTSTDTQYF.

This clonotype was seen at least ten times. The chain recombines TRBV5-1 with TRBJ2-1; 7 bases agree with TRBD1. Germline loops: CDR1 SGHRS, CDR2 YFSETQ. The trim removed 4 bases at V and 3 bases at J, leaving 4 bases unmatched. CDR3 size: 14 residues. DNA of the CDR3: TGCGCCAGCAGCCACGGACAGGTCTACAATGAGCAGTTCTTC. Its protein is CASSHGQVYNEQFF.

This clonotype has a handful of counts. The chain employs TRBV28 and TRBJ1-1; the match to TRBD1 covers 7 bases. This CDR3 spans 14 amino acids. Germline trimming cut 8 bases from V and 6 bases from J; bases unmatched to any gene: 12. Germline CDR1 and CDR2: MDHEN and SYDVKM. The CDR3 bases are TGTGCCAGCGGACAGGACCCATTTGGCCCTGAAGCTTTCTTT. Its translation is CASGQDPFGPEAFF.

The genes are TRBV30 and TRBJ1-1; no clear D. V shed 7 bases and J shed 1 base, with 13 bases lying between them. The CDR3 has 13 residues. Germline lookup yields CDR1 GTSNPN and CDR2 SVGIG (reference sequence). The DNA for the CDR3 is TGTGCCTCGCACCGTAACGAGAACACTGAAGCTTTCTTT. It yields the protein CASHRNENTEAFF.

The rearrangement links TRBV6-5 to TRBJ2-5, with 10 bases identical to TRBD2. This CDR3 comprises 19 residues. V was pared by 5 bases and J by 7 bases, with 22 bases of the junction left unmatched. Per germline, CDR1 MNHEY and CDR2 SVGAGI. The CDR3 is CASSRQGRLAGAGRATQYF. The CDR3 DNA reads TGTGCCAGCAGTAGACAGGGGAGGCTAGCGGGGGCGGGACGAGCGACCCAGTACTTC.

There are many counts of this clonotype. V and J are TRBV6-6 and TRBJ1-1; D is unresolved. Germline V gives CDR1 MNHNY, CDR2 SVGAGI (reference sequence). This CDR3 is 14 amino acids long. Trimming removed 2 bases from V and 5 bases from J, with 12 bases in between. The CDR3: CASSYPQRGTEAFF. DNA for the CDR3: TGTGCCAGCAGTTACCCTCAGCGAGGGACTGAAGCTTTCTTT.

This clonotype has more than one count but fewer than ten. The CDR3 DNA is TGCGCCAGCAGCTTCATCTCAAGGGGGAACACTGAAGCTTTCTTT. It yields the protein CASSFISRGNTEAFF. The chain has TRBV5-1 and TRBJ1-1, with a weak D call TRBD1 (5 bases). CDR1 and CDR2 (germline): SGHRS, YFSETQ. This CDR3 has 15 amino acids. Trimming removed 2 bases at V and 1 base at J, with 12 bases between.

This clonotype appeared a few times. The V gene is TRBV7-2, the J gene TRBJ2-7, with D unresolved. CDR1 SGHTA and CDR2 FQGNSA come from the germline V gene. Trimming shortened V by 5 bases and J by 3 bases, and 11 bases separated the two germline ends. The CDR3 runs to 13 residues. CDR3 nucleotides: TGTGCCAGCAGCAAAGATCCGGTCTACGAGCAGTACGTC. Amino acids: CASSKDPVYEQYV.

V and J are TRBV12-3 or TRBV12-4 and TRBJ1-2; the match to TRBD1 covers 7 bases. The CDR3 contains 13 residues. Trimming at V came to 2 bases and at J to 7 bases, leaving 4 bases not matched to a gene. The CDR3 nucleotides are TGTGCCAGCAGTTTAAACAGGGGCGGTGGCTACACCTTC. It codes for CASSLNRGGGYTF.

The gene calls are TRBV10-3 and TRBJ2-2; D is perhaps TRBD1 (6 bases). This CDR3 region has 14 residues. Germline CDR1 ENHRY, CDR2 SYGVKD. Trimming left V 6 bases short and J 2 bases short, with 10 bases between. The CDR3 region has the DNA TGTGCCATCAGGGGACAAACTAACACCGGGGAGCTGTTTTTT. It encodes CAIRGQTNTGELFF.

This clonotype has more than one count but fewer than ten. The chain is built from TRBV12-3 or TRBV12-4 and TRBJ2-2; D remains unclear. The CDR3 length is 13 residues. V lost 7 bases and J 6 bases, leaving 12 bases between the germline ends. The CDR3 loop reads CASKGHLSGELFF. CDR3 bases: TGTGCCAGCAAAGGGCATCTTTCCGGGGAGCTGTTTTTT.

The rearrangement links TRBV12-3 or TRBV12-4 to TRBJ1-2, with D unresolved. Trimming removed 5 bases from V and 4 bases from J, with 11 bases in between. CDR3 length: 13 residues. The CDR3 spells CASSIGLGYGYTF. The CDR3 bases are TGTGCCAGCAGTATTGGGCTTGGCTATGGCTACACCTTC.

The genes are TRBV12-3 or TRBV12-4 and TRBJ2-1, with unresolved D. The CDR3 loop spans 11 amino acids. V was trimmed by 6 bases and J by 9 bases, leaving 9 bases between them. CDR3 nucleotides: TGTGCCAGCAGCGCCGAAATTGAGCAGTTCTTC. It codes for CASSAEIEQFF.

This clonotype was counted a few times. The chain has TRBV11-2 and TRBJ2-1; no clear D. In germline, CDR1 is SGHAT, CDR2 FQNNGV. There are 13 residues in the CDR3. V lost 2 bases to trimming and J lost 9 bases, with 11 bases between them. As DNA, the CDR3 is TGTGCCAGCAGCTTATCCCCTACATCTGAGCAGTTCTTC. This encodes CASSLSPTSEQFF.